Listed below are T cell receptor beta chains from one sample, sequenced in a study of blood T cell repertoires in COVID-19. Assay: immunoSEQ multiplex PCR; the TCRdb copy retains only in-frame clones and omits some. The sample consists of roughly 500,000 clones, over 75% of them appearing once. The sequencing sample was made of peripheral blood. Source of these receptors: a human donor in a cohort sampled during active COVID-19. Each CDR3 is given with its conserved first and last residue. D genes are given only for firm matches.

j_gene	v_gene	d_gene	CDR3nt	CDR3aa
TRBJ1-3	TRBV10-3	NA	TGTGCCATCTCCCACACGTCCTCTGGAAACACCATATATTTT	CAISHTSSGNTIYF
TRBJ2-1	TRBV28	NA	TGTGCCAGTCAGACGACGTCTAGGGGTGGCAATGAGCAGTTCTTC	CASQTTSRGGNEQFF
TRBJ1-5	TRBV5-1	TRBD1	TGCGCCAGCAGCCCGGGACAGGGGGCCAGCCAGCCCCAGCATTTT	CASSPGQGASQPQHF
TRBJ1-1	TRBV5-1	TRBD1	TGCGCCAGCAGCTTCGAGACAGGGGCGAACACTGAAGCTTTCTTT	CASSFETGANTEAFF
TRBJ2-7	TRBV6-2/TRBV6-3	TRBD2	TGTGCCAGCAGTTATACCTTGACTAGCGGGAGGGAGGCCGAGCAGTACTTC	CASSYTLTSGREAEQYF
TRBJ2-5	TRBV7-8	NA	TGTGCCAGCAGCACACGACTAGGATTCCAAGAGACCCAGTACTTC	CASSTRLGFQETQYF
TRBJ1-1	TRBV9	TRBD1	TGTGCCAGCAGCGCATCCGGGACAGGTCTTTGGACAGCTTTCTTT	CASSASGTGLWTAFF
TRBJ2-1	TRBV7-9	NA	TGTGCCAGCAGCTTAACGTCCCAGGGGGGCTCCTACAATGAGCAGTTCTTC	CASSLTSQGGSYNEQFF
TRBJ2-7	TRBV5-4	TRBD2	TGTGCCAGCAGCCTCATCTCGACTAGCGGGAGAGGGGAGCAGTACTTC	CASSLISTSGRGEQYF
TRBJ2-1	TRBV19	TRBD1	TGTGCCAGTAGTATCAACTCCAGGGGGCTCGATTTTGAGCAGTTCTTC	CASSINSRGLDFEQFF
TRBJ2-1	TRBV19	TRBD2	TGTGCCAGTAGTGTAGAAAGGGGGACTAGCGATGAGCAGTTCTTC	CASSVERGTSDEQFF
TRBJ2-1	TRBV30	NA	TGTGCCTGGAGGGATGGGACTGGAGGGAATGAGCAGTTCTTC	CAWRDGTGGNEQFF
TRBJ1-2	TRBV30	NA	TGTGCCTGGAGACGGGGGGCTGGCTACACCTTC	CAWRRGAGYTF
TRBJ2-1	TRBV28	TRBD2	TGTGCCAGCAGTCTAGGACTAGCGCCGTACAATGAGCAGTTCTTC	CASSLGLAPYNEQFF
TRBJ1-5	TRBV18	TRBD1	TGTGCCAGCTCACCTCAACAGGGGAGGAATCAGCCCCAGCATTTT	CASSPQQGRNQPQHF
TRBJ1-3	TRBV5-1	TRBD1	TGCGCCAGCAGCGAACCGGGACAGGGACATAGAAACACCATATATTTT	CASSEPGQGHRNTIYF
TRBJ2-2	TRBV11-2	NA	TGTGCCAGCAGCTTATGGTCGGTCATATTCACCGGGGAGCTGTTTTTT	CASSLWSVIFTGELFF